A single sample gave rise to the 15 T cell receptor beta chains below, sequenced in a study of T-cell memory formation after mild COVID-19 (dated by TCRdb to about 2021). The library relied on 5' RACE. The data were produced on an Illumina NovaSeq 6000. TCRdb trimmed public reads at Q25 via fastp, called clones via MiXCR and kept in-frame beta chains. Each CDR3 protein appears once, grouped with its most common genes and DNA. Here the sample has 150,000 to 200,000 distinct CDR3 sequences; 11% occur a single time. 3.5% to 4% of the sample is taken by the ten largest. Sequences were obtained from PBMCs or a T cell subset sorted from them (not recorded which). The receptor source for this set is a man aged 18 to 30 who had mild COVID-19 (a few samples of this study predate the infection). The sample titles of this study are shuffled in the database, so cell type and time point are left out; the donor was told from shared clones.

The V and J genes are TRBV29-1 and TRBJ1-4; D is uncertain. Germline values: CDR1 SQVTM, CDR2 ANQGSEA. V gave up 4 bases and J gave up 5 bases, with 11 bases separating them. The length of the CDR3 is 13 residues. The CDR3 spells CSVANGVNEKLFF. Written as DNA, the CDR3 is TGCAGCGTTGCCAATGGGGTGAATGAAAAACTGTTTTTT.

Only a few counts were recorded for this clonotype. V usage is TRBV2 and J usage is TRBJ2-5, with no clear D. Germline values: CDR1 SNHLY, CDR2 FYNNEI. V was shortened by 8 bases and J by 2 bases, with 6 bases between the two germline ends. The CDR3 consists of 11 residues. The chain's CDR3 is CASGAQETQYF. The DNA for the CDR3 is TGTGCCAGCGGTGCTCAAGAGACCCAGTACTTC.

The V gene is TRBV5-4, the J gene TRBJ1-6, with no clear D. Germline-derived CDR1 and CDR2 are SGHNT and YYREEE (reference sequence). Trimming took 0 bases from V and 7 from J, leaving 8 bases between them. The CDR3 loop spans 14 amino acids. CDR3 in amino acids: CASSLVQMNSPLHF. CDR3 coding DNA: TGTGCCAGCAGCTTGGTACAGATGAATTCACCCCTCCACTTT.

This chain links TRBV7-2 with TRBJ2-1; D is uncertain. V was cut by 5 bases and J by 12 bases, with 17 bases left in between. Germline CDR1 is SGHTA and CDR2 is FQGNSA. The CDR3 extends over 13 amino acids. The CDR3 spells CASSLDAIAGQFF. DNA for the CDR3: TGTGCCAGCAGCCTAGACGCGATAGCAGGGCAGTTCTTC.

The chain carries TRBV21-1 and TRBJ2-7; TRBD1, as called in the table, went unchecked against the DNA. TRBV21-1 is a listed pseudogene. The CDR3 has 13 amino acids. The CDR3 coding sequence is TGTGCCAGCAGTGTAGAGGGGGATGGCGAGCAGTACGTC. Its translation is CASSVEGDGEQYV.

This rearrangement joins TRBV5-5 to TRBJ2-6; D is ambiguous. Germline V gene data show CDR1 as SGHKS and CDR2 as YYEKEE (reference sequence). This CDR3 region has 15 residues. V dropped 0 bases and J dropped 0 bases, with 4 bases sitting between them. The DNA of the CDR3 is TGTGCCAGCAGCTTGGAACCCTCTGGGGCCAACGTCCTGACTTTC. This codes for CASSLEPSGANVLTF.

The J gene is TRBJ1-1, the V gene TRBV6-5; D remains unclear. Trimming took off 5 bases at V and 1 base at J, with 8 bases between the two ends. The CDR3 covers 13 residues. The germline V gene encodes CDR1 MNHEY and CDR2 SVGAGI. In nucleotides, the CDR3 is TGTGCCAGCAGTAAAATTCGGAACACTGAAGCTTTCTTT. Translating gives CASSKIRNTEAFF.

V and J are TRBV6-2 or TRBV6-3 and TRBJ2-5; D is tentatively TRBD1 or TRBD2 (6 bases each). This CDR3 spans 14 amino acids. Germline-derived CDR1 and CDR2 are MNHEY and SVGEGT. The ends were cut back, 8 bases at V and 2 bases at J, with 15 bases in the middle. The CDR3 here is CASLTGGGQETQYF. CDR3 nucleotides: TGTGCCAGCCTCACCGGAGGGGGGCAAGAGACCCAGTACTTC.

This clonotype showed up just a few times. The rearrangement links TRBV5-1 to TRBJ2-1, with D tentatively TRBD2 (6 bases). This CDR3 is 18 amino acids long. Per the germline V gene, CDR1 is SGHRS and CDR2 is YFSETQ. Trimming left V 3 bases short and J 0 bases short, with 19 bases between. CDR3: CASSWGPGRGRSYNEQFF. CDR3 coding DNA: TGCGCCAGCAGCTGGGGACCGGGGCGGGGCCGCTCCTACAATGAGCAGTTCTTC.

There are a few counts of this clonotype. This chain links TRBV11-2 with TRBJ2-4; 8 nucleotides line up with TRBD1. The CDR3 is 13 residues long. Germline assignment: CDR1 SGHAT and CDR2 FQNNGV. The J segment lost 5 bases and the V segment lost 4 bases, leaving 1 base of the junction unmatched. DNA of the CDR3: TGTGCCAGCAGCTCACAGGGGGAAAACATTCAGTACTTC. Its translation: CASSSQGENIQYF.

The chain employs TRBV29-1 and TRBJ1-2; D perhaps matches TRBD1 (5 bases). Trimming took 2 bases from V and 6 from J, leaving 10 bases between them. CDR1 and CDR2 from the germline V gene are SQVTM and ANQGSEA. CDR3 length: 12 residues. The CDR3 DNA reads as TGCAGCGTTGAAAATGACAGCGATGGCTACACCTTC. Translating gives CSVENDSDGYTF.

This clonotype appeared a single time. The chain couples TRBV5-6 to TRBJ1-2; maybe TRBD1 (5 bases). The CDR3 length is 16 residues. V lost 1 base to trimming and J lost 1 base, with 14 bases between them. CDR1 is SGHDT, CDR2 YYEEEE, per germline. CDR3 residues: CASSLRPAGYNYGYTF. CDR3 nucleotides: TGTGCCAGCAGCTTGCGCCCGGCAGGGTATAACTATGGCTACACCTTC.

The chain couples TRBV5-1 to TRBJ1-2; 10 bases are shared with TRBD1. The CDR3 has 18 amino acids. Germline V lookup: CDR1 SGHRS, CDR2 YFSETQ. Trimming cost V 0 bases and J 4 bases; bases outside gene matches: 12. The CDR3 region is CASSLVGSPGTGAYGYTF. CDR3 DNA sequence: TGCGCCAGCAGCTTGGTTGGGAGTCCCGGGACAGGGGCCTATGGCTACACCTTC. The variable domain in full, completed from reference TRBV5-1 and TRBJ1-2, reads KAGVTQTPRYLIKTRGQQVTLSCSPISGHRSVSWYQQTPGQGLQFLFEYFSETQRNKGNFPGRFSGRQFSNSRSEMNVSTLELGDSALYLCASSLVGSPGTGAYGYTFGSGTRLTVV.

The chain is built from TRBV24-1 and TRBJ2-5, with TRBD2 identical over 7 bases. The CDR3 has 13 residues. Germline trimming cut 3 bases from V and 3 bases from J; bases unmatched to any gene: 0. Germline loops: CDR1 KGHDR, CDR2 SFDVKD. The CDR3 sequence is CATSDGGEETQYF. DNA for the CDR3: TGTGCCACCAGTGATGGGGGGGAAGAGACCCAGTACTTC.

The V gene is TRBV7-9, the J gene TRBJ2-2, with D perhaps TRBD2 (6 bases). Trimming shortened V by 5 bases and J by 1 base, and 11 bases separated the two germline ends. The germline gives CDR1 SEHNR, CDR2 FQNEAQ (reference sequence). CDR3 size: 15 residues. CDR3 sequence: CASSLHGGNTGELFF. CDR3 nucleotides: TGTGCCAGCAGCCTCCACGGGGGGAACACCGGGGAGCTGTTTTTT.